Each of the 22 T cell receptor beta chains below was sequenced from the same sample in a study of T cells in Graves' hyperthyroidism and ophthalmopathy. TCR beta CDR3 sequences were amplified from RNA transcripts. First-round RT-PCR with HTBI primers amplified the TCR CDR3 region. TCRdb re-called the multiplex PCR reads through MiXCR, storing one row per CDR3 protein. This table has 690,000 or so distinct CDR3 sequences, around 19% appearing once. The specimen sequenced was blood. The receptors originated from a woman between 50 and 59 years old with Graves' hyperthyroidism that later progressed to Graves' ophthalmopathy.

This clonotype was seen ten or more times. This chain uses TRBV20-1 with TRBJ1-2, with 7 positions matching TRBD1. Germline-derived CDR1 and CDR2 are DFQATT and SNEGSKA (reference sequence). The junction had 14 bases not matched to a gene; V was cut back by 5 bases and J by 8 bases. This CDR3 spans 14 amino acids. The CDR3 loop reads CSALGQDAIGGYTF. The DNA for the CDR3 is TGCAGTGCTTTAGGACAGGACGCGATTGGGGGCTACACCTTC.

This clonotype came up a few times. The rearrangement uses TRBV2 and TRBJ2-2; 12 bases fit TRBD2. The junction had 5 bases not matched to a gene; V was cut back by 6 bases and J by 0 bases. The CDR3 consists of 17 residues. Germline V gene sequence: CDR1 SNHLY, CDR2 FYNNEI. The CDR3 DNA follows: TGTGCCAGCAGCGGAGCTAGCGGGGGGGCGAACACCGGGGAGCTGTTTTTT. Protein product: CASSGASGGANTGELFF.

This clonotype was detected many times. The chain recombines TRBV7-2 with TRBJ1-1, with unresolved D. Germline loops: CDR1 SGHTA, CDR2 FQGNSA. Trimming stripped 4 bases from V and 0 bases from J, with 9 bases between. CDR3 size: 14 residues. The CDR3 loop is CASSWAVVNTEAFF. CDR3 nucleotides: TGTGCCAGCAGCTGGGCTGTAGTGAACACTGAAGCTTTCTTT. The full variable domain, with the rest looked up from reference TRBV7-2 and TRBJ1-1, is GAGVSQSPSNKVTEKGKDVELRCDPISGHTALYWYRQSLGQGLEFLIYFQGNSAPDKSGLPSDRFSAERTGGSVSTLTIQRTQQEDSAVYLCASSWAVVNTEAFFGQGTRLTVV.

This clonotype was counted ten times or more. This rearrangement joins TRBV6-5 to TRBJ2-1; 10 bases are a match to TRBD1. The trim removed 2 bases at V and 8 bases at J, leaving 3 bases unmatched. This CDR3 spans 14 amino acids. From germline, CDR1 is MNHEY and CDR2 SVGAGI. The CDR3 sequence is CASSYGDRGYEQFF. The CDR3, as DNA: TGTGCCAGCAGTTACGGGGACAGGGGCTATGAGCAGTTCTTC.

This sequence joins TRBV5-1 and TRBJ1-6; possibly TRBD1 for D (5 bases). V was pared by 4 bases and J by 7 bases, with 18 bases between. The CDR3 totals 16 residues. CDR1 is SGHRS and CDR2 is YFSETQ in the germline V gene. The CDR3: CASSAGPGRTNSPLHF. The CDR3 region has the DNA TGCGCCAGCAGCGCGGGGCCGGGACGGACCAATTCACCCCTCCACTTT.

CDR3 protein: CASSLLGSNEFTEQFF. The CDR3 nucleotides are TGTGCCAGCAGTTTATTGGGGTCTAACGAGTTCACTGAGCAGTTCTTC. The chain is built from TRBV27 and TRBJ2-1, with unresolved D. Per germline, CDR1 MNHEY and CDR2 SMNVEV (reference sequence). The V end lost 1 base, the J end lost 9 bases, and 19 bases lay between the germline ends. This CDR3 is 16 amino acids long.

This clonotype has a handful of counts. J is TRBJ1-2 and V is TRBV5-4, with 8 nucleotides matching TRBD1. Losses at the gene ends were 4 bases for V and 4 bases for J; bases not matched to a gene: 6. This CDR3 is 14 amino acids long. Germline loops: CDR1 SGHNT, CDR2 YYREEE (reference sequence). The CDR3 region has the DNA TGTGCCAGCAGCGACAGGGGTTTTGGCTATGGCTACACCTTC. Encoded protein: CASSDRGFGYGYTF.

The chain recombines TRBV27 with TRBJ2-5, with 12 bases lining up with TRBD2. The J call may be wrong; the DNA end is better matched by TRBJ2-1. Germline CDR1 MNHEY, CDR2 SMNVEV (reference sequence). The length of the CDR3 is 15 residues. CDR3 nucleotide sequence: TGTGCCAGCAGTCCCCGGACTAGCGGGGAAAAGACCCAGTTCTTC. Translated: CASSPRTSGEKTQFF.

This clonotype has more than one count but fewer than ten. The V gene is TRBV6-1, the J gene TRBJ2-1; 7 bases are a match to TRBD2. The trim removed 4 bases at V and 0 bases at J, leaving 6 bases unmatched. Germline CDR1 MNHNS, CDR2 SASEGT. CDR3 size: 16 residues. DNA of the CDR3: TGTGCCAGCAGTGCCCCGCGGGGGAGCTCCTACAATGAGCAGTTCTTC. Translation gives CASSAPRGSSYNEQFF.

This clonotype was seen many times. The CDR3 DNA follows: TGTGCCAGCAGTGAAGGCCCGAGGGTGACCCAGTACTTC. Translated, it gives CASSEGPRVTQYF. The V and J genes are TRBV2 and TRBJ2-5; D is possibly TRBD2 (5 bases). Germline CDR1 is SNHLY and CDR2 is FYNNEI. The CDR3 loop spans 13 amino acids. The V and J ends lost 1 base and 7 bases respectively, with 10 bases between them.

The chain carries TRBV7-3 and TRBJ2-2, with D possibly being TRBD2 (5 bases). The germline CDR1 and CDR2 sequences are SGHTA and FQGTGA. The CDR3 covers 15 residues. V lost 1 base, J lost 5 bases, and 11 bases lay in between. The CDR3 here is CASSLNGIGTGELFF. The DNA for the CDR3 is TGTGCCAGCAGCTTAAACGGGATCGGTACCGGGGAGCTGTTTTTT.

V usage is TRBV20-1 and J usage is TRBJ2-7; no clear D. The CDR3 extends over 13 amino acids. V was cut by 1 base and J by 1 base, with 8 bases left in between. Germline V gene sequence: CDR1 DFQATT, CDR2 SNEGSKA (reference sequence). The DNA of the CDR3 is TGCAGTGCTAGAGGGCGCCTTTCCTACGAGCAGTACTTC. Translated: CSARGRLSYEQYF.

The chain employs TRBV5-1 and TRBJ1-1; no clear D gene. Germline V gives CDR1 SGHRS, CDR2 YFSETQ. V was trimmed by 2 bases and J by 8 bases, leaving 7 bases between them. This CDR3 is built from 11 residues. The DNA of the CDR3 is TGCGCCAGCAGCTTTGGACCAGAAGCTTTCTTT. Protein product: CASSFGPEAFF.

This clonotype was seen at least ten times. The chain uses TRBV6-6 and TRBJ1-1; TRBD1 matches 8 bases. The germline gives CDR1 MNHNY, CDR2 SVGAGI (reference sequence). The CDR3 loop spans 17 amino acids. J was trimmed by 4 bases and V by 1 base; bases with no gene match: 11. The CDR3: CASSYFLWTGSSTEAFF. CDR3 in DNA: TGTGCCAGCAGTTACTTCCTTTGGACAGGGTCATCCACTGAAGCTTTCTTT.

This clonotype appeared many times. This chain links TRBV5-1 with TRBJ2-1; D gene unclear. The V and J ends lost 0 bases and 0 bases respectively, with 10 bases between them. CDR3 length: 16 amino acids. The germline gives CDR1 SGHRS, CDR2 YFSETQ. DNA for the CDR3: TGCGCCAGCAGCTTGGCCGCACCGAGCTCCTACAATGAGCAGTTCTTC. It specifies CASSLAAPSSYNEQFF.

This clonotype showed up just a few times. This sequence joins TRBV5-8 and TRBJ1-1, with TRBD1 matching 8 bases. Germline trimming cut 6 bases from V and 6 bases from J; bases unmatched to any gene: 10. CDR1 is SGHTS and CDR2 is YDEGEE in the germline V gene. This CDR3 contains 14 residues. The CDR3 protein is CASKDRAREAEAFF. The CDR3 DNA follows: TGTGCCAGCAAGGACAGGGCCAGGGAAGCTGAAGCTTTCTTT.

The CDR3 loop is CASSQSNEQFF. The CDR3 coding sequence is TGCGCCAGCAGCCAATCCAATGAGCAGTTCTTC. The gene calls are TRBV4-1 and TRBJ2-1; D remains unclear. V lost 2 bases, J lost 6 bases, and 2 bases lay in between. This CDR3 region has 11 residues. Germline V gene lookup returns CDR1 MGHRA and CDR2 YSYEKL.

This clonotype was observed many times. This chain uses TRBV12-3 or TRBV12-4 with TRBJ1-5, with D perhaps TRBD1 (5 bases). This CDR3 is 15 amino acids long. Trimming took off 3 bases at V and 7 bases at J, with 16 bases between the two ends. The CDR3 reads CASSFFAGGQQPQHF. CDR3 DNA: TGTGCCAGCAGTTTTTTTGCTGGGGGTCAGCAGCCCCAGCATTTT.

This clonotype was found a few times. This rearrangement joins TRBV28 to TRBJ2-1, with 10 bases aligning to TRBD1. Germline CDR1 reads MDHEN; CDR2 reads SYDVKM. The ends lost 4 bases at V and 5 bases at J; junction bases unmatched: 2. This CDR3 has 14 residues. CDR3 sequence: CASSWDRGHNEQFF. In DNA, the CDR3 is TGTGCCAGCAGTTGGGACAGGGGCCACAATGAGCAGTTCTTC.

This clonotype was detected many times. The chain couples TRBV20-1 to TRBJ2-3; D unclear. CDR1 is DFQATT, CDR2 SNEGSKA, per germline (reference sequence). The CDR3 has 12 residues. V was trimmed by 3 bases and J by 2 bases, leaving 6 bases between them. The CDR3 DNA follows: TGCAGTGCTAGCCCTTACACAGATACGCAGTATTTT. As protein: CSASPYTDTQYF.

V is TRBV9 and J is TRBJ2-5; D is perhaps TRBD2 (6 bases). Germline V lookup: CDR1 SGDLS, CDR2 YYNGEE. This CDR3 comprises 18 residues. V shed 0 bases and J shed 2 bases, with 20 bases lying between them. CDR3 in amino acids: CASSVGPLTGELQETQYF. The CDR3 region has the DNA TGTGCCAGCAGCGTAGGGCCCCTGACGGGGGAGCTTCAAGAGACCCAGTACTTC.

The V and J genes are TRBV7-9 and TRBJ2-1, with a possible D match to TRBD2 (5 bases). The germline CDR1 and CDR2 sequences are SEHNR and FQNEAQ (reference sequence). V gave up 1 base and J gave up 6 bases, with 16 bases separating them. This CDR3 region has 16 residues. CDR3 region: CASSLVYVGSRNEQFF. CDR3 nucleotide sequence: TGTGCCAGCAGCTTAGTCTATGTGGGGAGCCGCAATGAGCAGTTCTTC.